This TCR beta chain was observed in a study of cytomegalovirus exposure and HLA in healthy donors. Whole-study context: Across around 400 genotyped donors, more than 75% landed in the Caucasian-associated ancestry cluster.

For this clone: Its antigen is not identified. Mismatch with germline at one junction end may stem from a read error.

Though probably carrying unrecorded immune exposures, donors were nominally healthy at sampling. Regarding the study as a whole: Association with HLA alleles at 0.05 false discovery rate was found for 15,000 or so TCR beta sequences in a later analysis. Indistinguishable V segments such as TRBV6-2 and TRBV6-3 were excluded.

Use of 60 Vbeta and 13 Jbeta primers characterized the PCR. Using immunoSEQ multiplex PCR, the repertoire was profiled, and TCRdb retains in-frame clones only, with some absent. Of some 140,000 clones listed, more than 75% are singletons. Germline CDR1 is SSHAT and CDR2 is FNYEAQ (reference sequence). The CDR3 has 15 residues. The TCR was taken from a male donor in good health and CMV-seronegative. The specimen was PBMCs. The chain is built from TRBV7-7 and TRBJ2-5; 7 nucleotides agree with TRBD2. The CDR3 nucleotides are TGTGCTAGCAGCTTAGCGGAAGAGGGAGGGGAGACCCAGTACTTC. It specifies CASSLAEEGGETQYF. Drawing the rest from reference TRBV7-7 and TRBJ2-5, the complete variable domain is GAGVSQSPRYKVTKRGQDVTLRCDPISSHATLYWYQQALGQGPEFLTYFNYEAQPDKSGLPSDRFSAERPEGSISTLTIQRTEQRDSAMYRCASSLAEEGGETQYFGPGTRLLVL.